This T cell receptor (beta chain) is from a study of T-cell reconstitution after alpha-beta-depleted transplantation in children. The sample holds a few counts of this clonotype. The CDR3 is 14 residues long. Trimming took off 3 bases at V and 2 bases at J, with 10 bases between the two ends. Germline values: CDR1 SEHNR, CDR2 FQNEAQ (reference sequence). For TCRbeta, the library was prepared with unique molecular identifiers. TCRdb independently ran MiXCR on the PCR reads; one entry per CDR3 protein. This table has some 550,000 distinct CDR3 sequences, approximately 22% appearing once. The specimen was PBMCs, mostly from graft donor cells, collected 360 days after TCRalphabeta/CD19-depleted stem cell transplant. The chain links TRBV7-9 to TRBJ2-5, with TRBD2 as a possible D gene (5 bases). The TCR was taken from a boy in the first two years of life who had a stem cell transplant for acute myeloid leukemia, so the T cells may come from the graft donor. The DNA for the CDR3 is TGTGCCAGCAGCTTCGGGGTTCGGCAAGAGACCCAGTACTTC. Encoded protein: CASSFGVRQETQYF.